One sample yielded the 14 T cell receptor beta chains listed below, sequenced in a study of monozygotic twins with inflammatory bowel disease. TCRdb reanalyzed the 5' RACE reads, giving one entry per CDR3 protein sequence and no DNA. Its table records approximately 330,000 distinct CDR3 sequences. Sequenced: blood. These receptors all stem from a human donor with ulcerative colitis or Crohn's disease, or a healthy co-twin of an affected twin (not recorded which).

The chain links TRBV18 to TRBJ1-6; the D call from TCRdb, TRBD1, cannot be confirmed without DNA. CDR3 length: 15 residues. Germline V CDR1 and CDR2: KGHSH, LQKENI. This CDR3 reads CASSLNRGGNSPLHF.

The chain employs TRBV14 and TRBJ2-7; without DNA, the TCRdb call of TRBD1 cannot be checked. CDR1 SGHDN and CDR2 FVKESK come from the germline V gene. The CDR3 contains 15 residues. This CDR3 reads CASSVGTGRAYEQYF.

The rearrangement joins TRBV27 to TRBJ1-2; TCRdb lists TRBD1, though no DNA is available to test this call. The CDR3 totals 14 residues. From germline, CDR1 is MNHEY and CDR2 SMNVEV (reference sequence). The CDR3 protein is CASSSRQGDYGYTF.

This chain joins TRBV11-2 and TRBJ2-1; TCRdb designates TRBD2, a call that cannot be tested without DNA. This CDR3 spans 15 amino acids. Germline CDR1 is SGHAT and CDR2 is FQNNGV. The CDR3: CASSIRLAEYNEQFF.

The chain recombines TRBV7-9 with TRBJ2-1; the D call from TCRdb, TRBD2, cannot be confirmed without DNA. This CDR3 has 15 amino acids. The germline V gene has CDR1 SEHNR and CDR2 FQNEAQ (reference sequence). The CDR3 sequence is CASSFPRGMYNEQFF.

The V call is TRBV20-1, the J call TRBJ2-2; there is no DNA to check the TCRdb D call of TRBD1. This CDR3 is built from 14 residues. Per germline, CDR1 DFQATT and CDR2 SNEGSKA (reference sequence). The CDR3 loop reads CSAHRGQPTGELFF.

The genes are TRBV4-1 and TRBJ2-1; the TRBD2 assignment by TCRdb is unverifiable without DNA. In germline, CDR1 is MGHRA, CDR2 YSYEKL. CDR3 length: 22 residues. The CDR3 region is CASSQALTSGGAYRISYNEQFF.

The CDR3 sequence is CASSLAGTSVLNTGELFF. The genes are TRBV5-1 and TRBJ2-2; TCRdb designates TRBD2, a call that cannot be tested without DNA. The CDR3 contains 18 residues. The germline gives CDR1 SGHRS, CDR2 YFSETQ.

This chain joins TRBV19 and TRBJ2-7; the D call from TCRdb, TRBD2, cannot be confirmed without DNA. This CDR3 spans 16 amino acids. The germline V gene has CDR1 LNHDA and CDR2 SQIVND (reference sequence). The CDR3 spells CASSPTPGLAVYEQYF.

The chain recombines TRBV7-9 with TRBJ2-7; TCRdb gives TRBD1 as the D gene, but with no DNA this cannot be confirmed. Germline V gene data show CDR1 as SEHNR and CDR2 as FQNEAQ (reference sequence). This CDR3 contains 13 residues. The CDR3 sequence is CASSWTGFNEQYF.

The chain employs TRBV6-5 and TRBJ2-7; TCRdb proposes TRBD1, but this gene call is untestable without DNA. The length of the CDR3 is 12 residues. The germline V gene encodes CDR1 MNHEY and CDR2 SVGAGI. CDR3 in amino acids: CASGTGISAQYF.

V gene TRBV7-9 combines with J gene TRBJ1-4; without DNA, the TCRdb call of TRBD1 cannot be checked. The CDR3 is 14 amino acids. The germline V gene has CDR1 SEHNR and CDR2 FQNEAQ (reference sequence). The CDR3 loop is CASSTGTENEKLFF.

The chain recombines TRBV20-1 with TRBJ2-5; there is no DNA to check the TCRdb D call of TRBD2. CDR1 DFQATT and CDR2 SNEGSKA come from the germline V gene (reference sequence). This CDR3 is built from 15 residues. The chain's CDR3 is CSARDFVSPQETQYF.

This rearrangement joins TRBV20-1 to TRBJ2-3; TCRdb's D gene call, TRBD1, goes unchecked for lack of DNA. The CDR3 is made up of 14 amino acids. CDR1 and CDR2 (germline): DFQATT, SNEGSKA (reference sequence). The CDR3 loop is CSAKDRGSTDTQYF.